Listed here are 13 T cell receptor beta chains from one sample, sequenced in a study of blood T cell repertoires in COVID-19. Using immunoSEQ multiplex PCR, the repertoire was profiled, and TCRdb retains in-frame clones only, with some absent. The sample shows 200,000 to 300,000 clones, about 91% of them seen only once. The sequenced sample was peripheral blood. The receptors were sampled from a man older than 75 with acute or convalescent COVID-19.

The chain uses TRBV7-2 and TRBJ2-3, with 7 positions matching TRBD2. The CDR3 extends over 15 amino acids. Unmatched junction bases numbered 4, after V lost 1 base and J lost 3 bases. Germline V gene data show CDR1 as SGHTA and CDR2 as FQGNSA. The CDR3 sequence: CASSLGQGGTDTQYF. The DNA for the CDR3 is TGTGCCAGCAGCTTAGGTCAGGGAGGGACAGATACGCAGTATTTT.

Concerning this clone itself: Other DNA sequences within the sample encode an identical CDR3. The genes are TRBV5-1 and TRBJ2-3; no clear D. The ends were cut back, 2 bases at V and 6 bases at J, with 7 bases in the middle. From germline, CDR1 is SGHRS and CDR2 YFSETQ. This CDR3 comprises 12 residues. The DNA for the CDR3 is TGCGCCAGCAGCTTACGAGGCGATACGCAGTATTTT. This translates into CASSLRGDTQYF.

The chain uses TRBV6-2 or TRBV6-3 and TRBJ2-1; D is undetermined. Germline-derived CDR1 and CDR2 are MNHEY and SVGEGT. The length of the CDR3 is 16 residues. The V and J ends lost 2 bases and 0 bases respectively, with 11 bases between them. CDR3 amino acids: CASSYLGTGSYNEQFF. The CDR3 region has the DNA TGTGCCAGCAGTTACCTGGGCACTGGCTCCTACAATGAGCAGTTCTTC.

V and J are TRBV6-1 and TRBJ2-7, with TRBD2 matching 7 bases. The CDR3 runs 12 residues. Germline V gene sequence: CDR1 MNHNS, CDR2 SASEGT. Trimming took 3 bases from V and 5 from J; bases not matched to a gene: 1. The CDR3 nucleotides are TGTGCCAGCAGTGAGGGGGGGGACGAGCAGTACTTC. Translating it yields CASSEGGDEQYF.

The chain joins TRBV7-7 to TRBJ2-7; TRBD1 matches 8 bases. Germline CDR1 SSHAT, CDR2 FNYEAQ (reference sequence). The CDR3 is 17 amino acids. The ends lost 5 bases at V and 4 bases at J; junction bases unmatched: 16. Here the CDR3 DNA reads TGTGCCAGCAGCCGACAGGGGACCCATTGGGGCCTATACGAGCAGTACTTC. This translates into CASSRQGTHWGLYEQYF. The full variable domain, its missing parts supplied by reference TRBV7-7 and TRBJ2-7, is GAGVSQSPRYKVTKRGQDVTLRCDPISSHATLYWYQQALGQGPEFLTYFNYEAQPDKSGLPSDRFSAERPEGSISTLTIQRTEQRDSAMYRCASSRQGTHWGLYEQYFGPGTRLTVT.

This sequence joins TRBV7-6 and TRBJ2-1, with 8 bases matching TRBD2. J gave up 1 base and V 1 base, and 6 bases lay outside the gene matches. Germline V gives CDR1 SGHVS, CDR2 FNYEAQ. This CDR3 has 17 amino acids. The CDR3 region is CASSLGAGALSYNEQFF. DNA of the CDR3: TGTGCCAGCAGCTTAGGAGCGGGGGCTCTTTCCTACAATGAGCAGTTCTTC.

The V and J genes are TRBV2 and TRBJ2-5, with D tentatively TRBD2 (7 bases). This CDR3 is built from 13 residues. V dropped 10 bases and J dropped 5 bases, with 17 bases sitting between them. CDR1 is SNHLY and CDR2 is FYNNEI in the germline V gene. The CDR3 DNA is TGTGCCACCGGAAGGGGGGGCGGCGAGACCCAGTACTTC. It codes for CATGRGGGETQYF.

This rearrangement joins TRBV7-9 to TRBJ1-6; 7 bases fit TRBD1. The CDR3 has 15 residues. Germline trimming cut 0 bases from V and 9 bases from J; bases unmatched to any gene: 5. The V gene's germline CDR1 is SEHNR and CDR2 FQNEAQ (reference sequence). The CDR3 reads CASSLAAGGGSPLHF. The CDR3 nucleotides read TGTGCCAGCAGCTTAGCAGCAGGGGGAGGTTCACCCCTCCACTTT.

The chain recombines TRBV7-2 with TRBJ1-6, with TRBD1 as a possible D gene (5 bases). Trimming took 4 bases from V and 4 from J, leaving 11 bases between them. There are 15 residues in the CDR3. Germline CDR1 reads SGHTA; CDR2 reads FQGNSA. The CDR3 sequence: CASSSRQIYNSPLHF. CDR3 bases: TGTGCCAGCAGCTCCCGACAGATTTATAATTCACCCCTCCACTTT.

Comment on this clone: Other DNA sequences in the sample encode the same CDR3. The V gene is TRBV19, the J gene TRBJ1-5, with 8 bases that match TRBD1. This CDR3 comprises 14 residues. The germline V gene encodes CDR1 LNHDA and CDR2 SQIVND (reference sequence). V lost 2 bases to trimming and J lost 4 bases; unmatched junction nucleotides: 1. The CDR3: CASSITGGNQPQHF. The DNA for the CDR3 is TGTGCCAGTAGTATAACAGGGGGAAATCAGCCCCAGCATTTT.

The sample holds a few counts of this clone. This sequence joins TRBV5-1 and TRBJ2-5; no reliable D call. The germline gives CDR1 SGHRS, CDR2 YFSETQ. Trimming stripped 4 bases from V and 4 bases from J, with 14 bases between. This CDR3 spans 14 amino acids. This CDR3 is CASSLLSDRETQYF. The CDR3 DNA follows: TGCGCCAGCAGCCTTCTGAGTGATAGAGAGACCCAGTACTTC.

This sequence joins TRBV19 and TRBJ2-5, with a tentative D call TRBD2 (5 bases). CDR1 and CDR2 (germline): LNHDA, SQIVND (reference sequence). This CDR3 comprises 14 residues. The V end lost 7 bases, the J end lost 4 bases, and 16 bases lay between the germline ends. CDR3 DNA sequence: TGTGCCAGTAATCCCGGGAATAATAGAGAGACCCAGTACTTC. Its protein is CASNPGNNRETQYF.

The V and J genes are TRBV7-3 and TRBJ2-1; no clear D gene. The CDR3 extends over 14 amino acids. The germline gives CDR1 SGHTA, CDR2 FQGTGA. Trimming left V 1 base short and J 6 bases short, with 10 bases between. CDR3 nucleotide sequence: TGTGCCAGCAGCTTAAGCGCCGCTTCCAATGAGCAGTTCTTC. Residues: CASSLSAASNEQFF.